Presented here are 10 T cell receptor beta chains from one specimen sequenced in a study of T cell responses to AZD1222 COVID-19 vaccine. The data were produced by immunoSEQ multiplex PCR, yet TCRdb's version contains in-frame clones alone and is incomplete. Seen here are 150,000 to 200,000 clones, about 90% observed once, and the top ten hold more than 1%. Sequenced here: peripheral blood, sampled 28 days after the second AZD1222 dose. These receptors originate from an adult who received the AZD1222 COVID-19 vaccine.

This chain uses TRBV7-9 with TRBJ2-7; perhaps TRBD2 as D (6 bases). The CDR3 extends over 16 amino acids. Germline CDR1 and CDR2: SEHNR and FQNEAQ (reference sequence). V lost 3 bases and J 4 bases, leaving 19 bases between the germline ends. The CDR3: CASSLNALGSGYEQYF. The CDR3 nucleotides read TGTGCCAGCAGCTTGAATGCCCTAGGCAGCGGGTACGAGCAGTACTTC.

The V and J genes are TRBV4-1 and TRBJ2-1; D gene uncertain. There are 14 residues in the CDR3. The V gene's germline CDR1 is MGHRA and CDR2 YSYEKL. The V end lost 1 base, the J end lost 5 bases, and 9 bases lay between the germline ends. CDR3 sequence: CASSQVGIHNEQFF. In DNA, the CDR3 is TGCGCCAGCAGCCAAGTGGGGATTCACAATGAGCAGTTCTTC.

V and J are TRBV7-9 and TRBJ2-1; D unresolved. Germline-derived CDR1 and CDR2 are SEHNR and FQNEAQ (reference sequence). This CDR3 spans 14 amino acids. V was shortened by 3 bases and J by 4 bases, with 10 bases between the two germline ends. For the CDR3, the DNA is TGTGCCAGCAGCTTGTCGGGCCCTTACAATGAGCAGTTCTTC. Translation gives CASSLSGPYNEQFF.

The chain is built from TRBV2 and TRBJ1-1; D is perhaps TRBD1 (5 bases). The CDR3 is made up of 14 amino acids. In germline, CDR1 is SNHLY, CDR2 FYNNEI. Trimming stripped 4 bases from V and 3 bases from J, with 12 bases between. Here the CDR3 reads CASSVSTTDTEAFF. The CDR3 nucleotides read TGTGCCAGCAGTGTCTCGACGACAGACACTGAAGCTTTCTTT.

The rearrangement links TRBV29-1 to TRBJ2-7; possibly TRBD2 for D (7 bases). Trimming removed 4 bases at V and 5 bases at J, with 21 bases between. CDR3 size: 15 residues. Germline CDR1 reads SQVTM; CDR2 reads ANQGSEA. CDR3 sequence (DNA): TGCAGCGTTGGGGGCGTCGGCGGGGGCCCTAACGAGCAGTACTTC. It encodes CSVGGVGGGPNEQYF.

The chain uses TRBV18 and TRBJ2-7; no reliable D call. Germline V gives CDR1 KGHSH, CDR2 LQKENI. The CDR3 runs 12 residues. Between the trimmed V and J ends, which lost 6 bases and 3 bases, there was a span of 9 bases. In DNA form, the CDR3 reads TGTGCCAGCTCCCTAAGCGACTACGAGCAGTACTTC. Translated, it gives CASSLSDYEQYF.

The chain joins TRBV12-3 or TRBV12-4 to TRBJ1-2, with TRBD1 identical over 9 bases. The J segment lost 14 bases and the V segment lost 6 bases, leaving 10 bases of the junction unmatched. CDR3 length equals 12 residues. The CDR3 is CASSWDRVPWTF. In DNA, the CDR3 is TGTGCCAGCAGCTGGGACAGGGTCCCATGGACCTTC.

This clone came up a few times. The chain combines TRBV6-1 with TRBJ2-7; D perhaps matches TRBD1 (5 bases). The CDR3 runs to 16 residues. Germline loops: CDR1 MNHNS, CDR2 SASEGT. V dropped 2 bases and J dropped 3 bases, with 17 bases sitting between them. In nucleotides, the CDR3 is TGTGCCAGCAGTGAAAGGGGCAGGGCGCCTTTCTACGAGCAGTACTTC. It translates to CASSERGRAPFYEQYF.

The chain is built from TRBV11-1 and TRBJ1-5; unclear D gene. This CDR3 is built from 13 residues. With 1 base removed from V and 2 bases from J, the gap between germline ends came to 3 bases. In germline, CDR1 is SGHAT, CDR2 FQDESV (reference sequence). The chain's CDR3 is CASSLDGNQPQHF. For the CDR3, the DNA is TGTGCCAGCAGCTTAGACGGCAATCAGCCCCAGCATTTT.

This sequence joins TRBV5-8 and TRBJ2-5, with D perhaps given as TRBD1 or TRBD2 (5 bases each). The CDR3 runs to 19 residues. The V end lost 4 bases, the J end lost 4 bases, and 29 bases lay between the germline ends. Looked up from germline, CDR1 is SGHTS and CDR2 is YDEGEE. The CDR3 region is CASSPPPGAWGNQGETQYF. CDR3 nucleotides: TGTGCCAGCAGCCCCCCACCCGGGGCCTGGGGCAATCAGGGAGAGACCCAGTACTTC.